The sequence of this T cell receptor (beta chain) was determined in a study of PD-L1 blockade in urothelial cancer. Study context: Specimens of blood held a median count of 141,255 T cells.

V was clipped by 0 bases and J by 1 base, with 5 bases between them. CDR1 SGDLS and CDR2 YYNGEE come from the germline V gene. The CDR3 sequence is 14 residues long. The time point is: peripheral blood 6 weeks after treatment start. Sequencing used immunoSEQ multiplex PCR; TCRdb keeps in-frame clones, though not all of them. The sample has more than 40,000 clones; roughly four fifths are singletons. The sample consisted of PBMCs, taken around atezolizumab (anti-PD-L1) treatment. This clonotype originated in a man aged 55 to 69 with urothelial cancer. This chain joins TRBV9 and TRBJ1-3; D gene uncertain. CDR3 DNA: TGTGCCAGCAGCGTAGCCCAGTCTGGAAACACCATATATTTT. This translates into CASSVAQSGNTIYF.